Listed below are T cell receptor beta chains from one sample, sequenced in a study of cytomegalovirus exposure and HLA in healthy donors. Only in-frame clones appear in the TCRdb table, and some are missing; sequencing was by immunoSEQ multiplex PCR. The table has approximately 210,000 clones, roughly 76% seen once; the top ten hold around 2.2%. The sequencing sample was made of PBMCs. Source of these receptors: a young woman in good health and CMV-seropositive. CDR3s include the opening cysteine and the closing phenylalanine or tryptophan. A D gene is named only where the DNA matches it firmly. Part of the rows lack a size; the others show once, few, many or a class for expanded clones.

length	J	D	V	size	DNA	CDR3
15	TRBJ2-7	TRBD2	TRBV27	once	TGTGCCAGCAGCCCCTTTAAGCGGGGCACCTACGAGCAGTACTTC	CASSPFKRGTYEQYF
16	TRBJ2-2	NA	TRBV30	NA	TGTGCCTGGAGTGGGGGAGGGAGGGGGGGAGCCGGGGAGCTGTTTTTT	CAWSGGGRGGAGELFF
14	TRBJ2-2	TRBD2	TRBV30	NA	TGTGCCTGGGTAGCGGGGGGGAACGCCGGGGAGCTGTTTTTT	CAWVAGGNAGELFF
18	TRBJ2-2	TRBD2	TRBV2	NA	TGTGCCAGCAGTGAAGCGGGACTAGCGGGAGCACGGACCGGGGAGCTGTTTTTT	CASSEAGLAGARTGELFF
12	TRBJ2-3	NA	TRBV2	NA	TGTGCCAGCAGTGAGGAGCAAGATACGCAGTATTTT	CASSEEQDTQYF
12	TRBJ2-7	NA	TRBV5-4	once	TGTGCCAGCAGCTTGACAGGGTACGAGCAGTACTTC	CASSLTGYEQYF
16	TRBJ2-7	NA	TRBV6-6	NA	TGCGCCAGCAGTTACTCGACAGGATCCCCCTTCCACGAGCAGTACTTC	CASSYSTGSPFHEQYF
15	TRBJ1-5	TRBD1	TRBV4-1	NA	TGCGCCAGCAGCCAACCAGACAGGGGGAATCAGCCCCAGCATTTT	CASSQPDRGNQPQHF
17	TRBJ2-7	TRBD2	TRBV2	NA	TGTGCCAGCAGAGATCCCCCTAGCGGGTACGCATCCTACGAGCAGTACTTC	CASRDPPSGYASYEQYF
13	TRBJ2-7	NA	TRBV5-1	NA	TGCGCCAGCAGCTCGGTTGTTGTAAGCGAGCAGTACTTC	CASSSVVVSEQYF
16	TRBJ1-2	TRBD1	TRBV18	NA	TGTGCCAGCTCACCTATCAAGACAGGGGGATTATATGGCTACACCTTC	CASSPIKTGGLYGYTF
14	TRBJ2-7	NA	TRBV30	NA	TGTGCCTGGAGTGGCCTGCTAGACCTTGGCGAGCAGTACTTC	CAWSGLLDLGEQYF
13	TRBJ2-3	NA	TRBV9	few	TGTGCCAGCAGTTTCGGGAGTTCAGATACGCAGTATTTT	CASSFGSSDTQYF
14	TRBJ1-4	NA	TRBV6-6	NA	TGTGCCAGCAGTTACTCAAGCGGCAATGAAAAACTGTTTTTT	CASSYSSGNEKLFF
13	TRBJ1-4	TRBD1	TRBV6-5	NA	TGTGCCAGCAGTAGGGGACAGGGTGAAAAACTGTTTTTT	CASSRGQGEKLFF
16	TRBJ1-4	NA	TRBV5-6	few	TGTGCCAGCAGCTCTACCACAGCTACCCTCCGTGAAAAACTGTTTTTT	CASSSTTATLREKLFF